The 23 T cell receptor beta chains below all came from one sample that was sequenced in a study of early T cells in non-severe SARS-CoV-2 infection. MiXCR was run by TCRdb on the 5' RACE reads, yielding one entry per CDR3 protein. The table has approximately 64,000 distinct CDR3 sequences, 20% seen once. Source: whole blood, taken at baseline. The receptors shown here come from an adult who was a healthcare worker with PCR-confirmed SARS-CoV-2 infection or an uninfected control (not recorded which).

Many counts were recorded for this clonotype. The gene calls are TRBV12-3 or TRBV12-4 and TRBJ2-3; no clear D gene. The CDR3 runs 13 residues. The V end lost 5 bases, the J end lost 3 bases, and 9 bases lay between the germline ends. CDR3 DNA: TGTGCCAGCAGTCCCGGCCAGACAGATACGCAGTATTTT. Translation gives CASSPGQTDTQYF.

This clonotype was seen many times. The chain joins TRBV7-9 to TRBJ2-3; the D gene is possibly TRBD2 (6 bases). Germline CDR1 is SEHNR and CDR2 is FQNEAQ (reference sequence). Between the trimmed V and J ends, which lost 3 bases and 8 bases, there was a span of 18 bases. CDR3 size: 15 residues. The CDR3 spells CASSLEGLPQGTQYF. Written as DNA, the CDR3 is TGTGCCAGCAGCTTGGAGGGGCTCCCCCAGGGTACGCAGTATTTT.

This sequence joins TRBV29-1 and TRBJ2-1; TRBD2 matches at 7 bases. The V segment lost 6 bases and the J segment 8 bases; nucleotides outside the gene matches: 7. Germline CDR1 SQVTM, CDR2 ANQGSEA. This CDR3 comprises 12 residues. DNA for the CDR3: TGCAGCGTGGGAAGGACTAGGGATGAGCAGTTCTTC. As protein: CSVGRTRDEQFF.

V usage is TRBV7-9 and J usage is TRBJ2-3, with D perhaps TRBD1 (6 bases). Germline values: CDR1 SEHNR, CDR2 FQNEAQ (reference sequence). V was clipped by 4 bases and J by 0 bases, with 14 bases between them. The CDR3 is 16 residues long. CDR3 amino acids: CASSSRTATSTDTQYF. Written as DNA, the CDR3 is TGTGCCAGCAGCTCTCGGACAGCGACTAGCACAGATACGCAGTATTTT.

DNA of the CDR3: TGTGCCAGCAGAGTGGGGCGGGTTCAAGAGACCCAGTACTTC. As protein: CASRVGRVQETQYF. V usage is TRBV5-8 and J usage is TRBJ2-5; D could derive from TRBD1 or TRBD2 (5 bases each). The CDR3 is made up of 14 amino acids. CDR1 and CDR2 (germline): SGHTS, YDEGEE. Trimming stripped 5 bases from V and 2 bases from J, with 13 bases between.

This clonotype was seen a few times. CDR3 residues: CASSVMGGPPQYF. CDR3 sequence (DNA): TGTGCCAGCAGCGTAATGGGGGGCCCGCCCCAGTACTTC. The chain uses TRBV7-9 and TRBJ2-5; D is tentatively TRBD1 or TRBD2 (6 bases each). The CDR3 runs 13 residues. Germline V CDR1 and CDR2: SEHNR, FQNEAQ (reference sequence). Trimming took off 5 bases at V and 9 bases at J, with 16 bases between the two ends.

This chain links TRBV2 with TRBJ2-5; TRBD1 might be the D (5 bases). Per the germline V gene, CDR1 is SNHLY and CDR2 is FYNNEI. The CDR3 extends over 14 amino acids. Trimming removed 5 bases at V and 0 bases at J, with 10 bases between. CDR3 sequence (DNA): TGTGCCAGCAGTCCTCGGACATACCAAGAGACCCAGTACTTC. Its protein product is CASSPRTYQETQYF. Variable domain in full (rest from reference TRBV2 and TRBJ2-5): EPEVTQTPSHQVTQMGQEVILRCVPISNHLYFYWYRQILGQKVEFLVSFYNNEISEKSEIFDDQFSVERPDGSNFTLKIRSTKLEDSAMYFCASSPRTYQETQYFGPGTRLLVL.

A few counts support this clonotype. The chain couples TRBV7-2 to TRBJ1-6, with TRBD1 matching over 9 bases. CDR3 size: 15 residues. Germline V gene sequence: CDR1 SGHTA, CDR2 FQGNSA. J gave up 8 bases and V 5 bases, and 7 bases lay outside the gene matches. The CDR3 loop is CASSVLGQGYSPLHF. Here the CDR3 DNA reads TGTGCCAGCAGCGTCCTTGGACAGGGGTATTCACCCCTCCACTTT. Combining the CDR3 with reference TRBV7-2 and TRBJ1-6 gives the whole variable domain GAGVSQSPSNKVTEKGKDVELRCDPISGHTALYWYRQSLGQGLEFLIYFQGNSAPDKSGLPSDRFSAERTGGSVSTLTIQRTQQEDSAVYLCASSVLGQGYSPLHFGNGTRLTVT.

The chain couples TRBV5-1 to TRBJ2-1; 9 bases fit TRBD1. Unmatched junction bases numbered 7, after V lost 4 bases and J lost 5 bases. This CDR3 spans 15 amino acids. CDR1 is SGHRS and CDR2 is YFSETQ in the germline V gene. CDR3 loop: CASSQQGAIDNEQFF. In nucleotides, the CDR3 is TGCGCCAGCAGCCAACAGGGGGCCATCGACAATGAGCAGTTCTTC.

V and J are TRBV12-3 or TRBV12-4 and TRBJ2-3, with D possibly TRBD2 on 7 matching bases. The CDR3 contains 12 residues. The germline V and J ends were trimmed by 8 bases and 14 bases, with 20 bases remaining between them. CDR3 in amino acids: CASGRGGWTPYF. The CDR3 DNA reads as TGTGCCAGCGGTAGGGGGGGATGGACTCCGTATTTT.

The chain carries TRBV2 and TRBJ1-2; D ambiguous. The CDR3 contains 15 residues. V dropped 2 bases and J dropped 1 base, with 11 bases sitting between them. Germline CDR1 SNHLY, CDR2 FYNNEI. CDR3 sequence reads: CASSERMMINYGYTF. CDR3 DNA sequence: TGTGCCAGCAGTGAACGAATGATGATTAACTATGGCTACACCTTC. Full variable domain (remainder filled in from reference TRBV2 and TRBJ1-2): EPEVTQTPSHQVTQMGQEVILRCVPISNHLYFYWYRQILGQKVEFLVSFYNNEISEKSEIFDDQFSVERPDGSNFTLKIRSTKLEDSAMYFCASSERMMINYGYTFGSGTRLTVV.

This clonotype has only a few counts. The rearrangement joins TRBV12-3 or TRBV12-4 to TRBJ2-2; TRBD2 agrees at 13 bases. The CDR3 runs to 15 residues. Germline trimming cut 5 bases from V and 7 bases from J; bases unmatched to any gene: 4. The CDR3 loop is CASSRGLAGDGELFF. CDR3 sequence (DNA): TGTGCCAGCAGTCGAGGACTAGCGGGGGACGGGGAGCTGTTTTTT.

This clonotype was seen only a few times. The chain has TRBV7-9 and TRBJ2-7; D is possibly TRBD2 (6 bases). Germline assignment: CDR1 SEHNR and CDR2 FQNEAQ (reference sequence). V dropped 0 bases and J dropped 9 bases, with 9 bases sitting between them. There are 12 residues in the CDR3. The CDR3 is CASSLARSGQYF. DNA of the CDR3: TGTGCCAGCAGCTTAGCGCGTAGCGGGCAGTACTTC.

This clonotype was observed a few times. The J gene is TRBJ1-2, the V gene TRBV11-2; TRBD1 matches at 9 bases. The junction had 6 bases not matched to a gene; V was cut back by 4 bases and J by 0 bases. The length of the CDR3 is 16 residues. The germline CDR1 and CDR2 sequences are SGHAT and FQNNGV. CDR3 amino acids: CASSSGTGMANYGYTF. The CDR3 nucleotides are TGTGCCAGCAGCTCCGGGACAGGGATGGCTAACTATGGCTACACCTTC.

The sample holds a few counts of this clonotype. The chain joins TRBV3-1 to TRBJ2-1; the D is unclear. CDR1 LGHDT and CDR2 YNNKEL come from the germline V gene (reference sequence). This CDR3 comprises 14 residues. Trimming left V 4 bases short and J 6 bases short, with 13 bases between. CDR3 protein: CASSLIPSSNEQFF. The CDR3 nucleotides read TGTGCCAGCAGCCTCATCCCTTCGAGCAATGAGCAGTTCTTC.

This chain links TRBV5-1 with TRBJ2-3; 9 bases are shared with TRBD1. CDR3 length: 14 residues. Trimming at V came to 4 bases and at J to 4 bases, leaving 4 bases not matched to a gene. Germline V lookup: CDR1 SGHRS, CDR2 YFSETQ. CDR3: CASSAGQGADTQYF. The CDR3 DNA follows: TGCGCCAGCAGCGCGGGACAGGGCGCAGATACGCAGTATTTT. Supplemented by reference TRBV5-1 and TRBJ2-3, the full variable domain reads KAGVTQTPRYLIKTRGQQVTLSCSPISGHRSVSWYQQTPGQGLQFLFEYFSETQRNKGNFPGRFSGRQFSNSRSEMNVSTLELGDSALYLCASSAGQGADTQYFGPGTRLTVL.

This clonotype was found a few times. This chain uses TRBV27 with TRBJ2-1; TRBD2 matches at 7 bases. V shed 6 bases, J shed 0 bases, and the junction held 8 bases outside the gene matches. The germline V gene encodes CDR1 MNHEY and CDR2 SMNVEV (reference sequence). The CDR3 is 16 residues long. The CDR3 DNA reads TGTGCCAGCAGCCAGAAATGGACTAGCTCCTACAATGAGCAGTTCTTC. Translating gives CASSQKWTSSYNEQFF.

This clonotype occurred many times. Here the CDR3 reads CSARPEVSDEKLFF. Written as DNA, the CDR3 is TGCAGTGCAAGGCCGGAAGTGAGCGATGAAAAACTGTTTTTT. The chain carries TRBV20-1 and TRBJ1-4; D is unresolved. V was pared by 6 bases and J by 6 bases, with 17 bases between. This CDR3 has 14 residues. Germline V gene sequence: CDR1 DFQATT, CDR2 SNEGSKA (reference sequence).

J is TRBJ1-5 and V is TRBV6-6; the D is unclear. Trimming removed 2 bases from V and 1 base from J, with 6 bases in between. The CDR3 consists of 14 residues. CDR1 and CDR2 (germline): MNHNY, SVGAGI (reference sequence). Here the CDR3 reads CASSYADSNQPQHF. The CDR3, as DNA: TGTGCCAGCAGTTACGCGGACAGCAATCAGCCCCAGCATTTT.

V is TRBV30 and J is TRBJ1-1, with unresolved D. V was clipped by 6 bases and J by 1 base, with 15 bases between them. The CDR3 runs to 14 residues. Germline V gene sequence: CDR1 GTSNPN, CDR2 SVGIG (reference sequence). The CDR3: CACARGGWNTEAFF. The DNA for the CDR3 is TGTGCCTGTGCCCGCGGAGGATGGAACACTGAAGCTTTCTTT.

The chain combines TRBV10-1 with TRBJ2-2; TRBD2 aligns across 10 bases. V gave up 3 bases and J gave up 6 bases; unmatched junction bases: 1. CDR1 and CDR2 (germline): WNHNN, SYGVQD (reference sequence). CDR3 length: 14 residues. The CDR3 sequence: CASSESGGAGELFF. Written as DNA, the CDR3 is TGCGCCAGCAGTGAAAGCGGGGGGGCCGGGGAGCTGTTTTTT.

This clonotype has a handful of counts. An end of the junction differs from the germline gene, which may be a read error. The genes are TRBV7-9 and TRBJ2-1; 9 bases fit TRBD2. Germline-derived CDR1 and CDR2 are SEHNR and FQNEAQ (reference sequence). The CDR3 is 15 residues long. CDR3 nucleotide sequence: TGTGCCAGCAGCGTAGCGGGGGCGAGGGTCAATGAGCAGTTCTTC. Protein: CASSVAGARVNEQFF.

This clonotype was counted a few times. This rearrangement joins TRBV5-1 to TRBJ2-7; 9 bases map to TRBD1. Germline assignment: CDR1 SGHRS and CDR2 YFSETQ. V gave up 2 bases and J gave up 2 bases; unmatched junction bases: 14. The CDR3 is made up of 18 amino acids. CDR3 amino acids: CASSFTGTGRVGAYEQYF. The CDR3 DNA sequence: TGCGCCAGCAGCTTTACCGGGACAGGGAGGGTAGGCGCCTACGAGCAGTACTTC.